This TCR beta chain is from a study of blood T cell repertoires in COVID-19. Germline assignment: CDR1 SQVTM and CDR2 ANQGSEA. Unmatched junction bases numbered 7, after V lost 0 bases and J lost 14 bases. CDR3 length: 13 amino acids. Profiled with immunoSEQ multiplex PCR; TCRdb holds only in-frame clones, not every one. This sample has about 140,000 clones, with 70% to 85% found just once. The source material was peripheral blood. The J gene is TRBJ2-1, the V gene TRBV29-1, with TRBD2 matching 10 bases. This receptor was identified in a man between 60 and 75 years old with acute or convalescent COVID-19. The CDR3 protein is CSVEEASGSGEFF. CDR3 DNA: TGCAGCGTTGAAGAGGCTAGCGGGAGCGGGGAGTTCTTC.